Each of the 25 T cell receptor beta chains below was sequenced from the same sample in a study of regulatory T cells in long-lasting Graves disease. Time point of the sample: persistent/refractory GD, antithyroid drugs over 5 years with positive TRAb. PBMC-extracted RNA yielded the TCR library. Both iRepertoire HTBI primers and Arm-PCR of CDR3 regions were used to build the TCR beta libraries. TCRdb reprocessed the multiplex PCR reads with MiXCR, giving one entry per CDR3 protein. The sample includes fewer than 600,000 distinct CDR3 sequences, approximately 23% of them seen just once. Sequencing used peripheral blood mononuclear cells (PBMCs), obtained when the disease was refractory, from a patient treated with antithyroid drugs. Receptor source: a female donor with Graves disease.

About this clonotype itself: A junction end diverges from the germline sequence, so it may reflect a read error. The chain is built from TRBV4-1 and TRBJ2-2; weak D call: TRBD2 (6 bases). The CDR3 extends over 12 amino acids. Germline CDR1 MGHRA, CDR2 YSYEKL. CDR3 sequence: CVSRSGTGELFF. The CDR3, as DNA: TGCGTCAGCAGGAGCGGGACCGGGGAGCTGTTTTTT.

This clonotype was observed many times. The V and J genes are TRBV19 and TRBJ1-1; no clear D gene. In germline, CDR1 is LNHDA, CDR2 SQIVND (reference sequence). Deletions cut 5 bases from V and 5 bases from J, with 12 bases between. This CDR3 is built from 13 residues. The CDR3, as DNA: TGTGCCAGTAGTGCCAAGGTGGGGACTGAAGCTTTCTTT. It specifies CASSAKVGTEAFF.

This clonotype showed up just once. The V call is TRBV30, the J call TRBJ1-3; D not resolved. Trimming pared 4 bases from V and 4 bases from J, leaving 11 bases between. This CDR3 has 13 amino acids. Germline V gives CDR1 GTSNPN, CDR2 SVGIG (reference sequence). The CDR3 nucleotides are TGTGCCTGGAAGATTACTGGCGGAAACACCATATATTTT. Protein sequence: CAWKITGGNTIYF. The full variable domain, completed using reference TRBV30 and TRBJ1-3, is SQTIHQWPATLVQPVGSPLSLECTVEGTSNPNLYWYRQAAGRGLQLLFYSVGIGQISSEVPQNLSASRPQDRQFILSSKKLLLSDSGFYLCAWKITGGNTIYFGEGSWLTVV.

The rearrangement links TRBV2 to TRBJ2-1; 11 nucleotides match TRBD2. CDR1 SNHLY and CDR2 FYNNEI come from the germline V gene. This CDR3 spans 14 amino acids. V trimming: 7 bases; J trimming: 6 bases; junction bases outside the gene matches: 5. The CDR3 loop is CASIGLAGANEQFF. Written as DNA, the CDR3 is TGTGCCAGCATTGGACTAGCGGGTGCCAATGAGCAGTTCTTC.

V is TRBV5-6 and J is TRBJ1-1; D might be TRBD1 (5 bases). V was cut by 3 bases and J by 4 bases, with 16 bases left in between. The germline gives CDR1 SGHDT, CDR2 YYEEEE. The CDR3 is made up of 15 amino acids. CDR3 nucleotides: TGTGCCAGCAGCTCCGGGACCGTCAGACCCACTGAAGCTTTCTTT. It encodes CASSSGTVRPTEAFF.

This clonotype was observed a handful of times. The genes are TRBV28 and TRBJ2-3; D is uncertain. The V and J ends lost 8 bases and 2 bases respectively, with 8 bases between them. In germline, CDR1 is MDHEN, CDR2 SYDVKM. This CDR3 has 12 residues. The CDR3 protein is CASAHATDTQYF. The DNA of the CDR3 is TGTGCCAGCGCACACGCCACAGATACGCAGTATTTT. Full variable domain (rest looked up from reference TRBV28 and TRBJ2-3): DVKVTQSSRYLVKRTGEKVFLECVQDMDHENMFWYRQDPGLGLRLIYFSYDVKMKEKGDIPEGYSVSREKKERFSLILESASTNQTSMYLCASAHATDTQYFGPGTRLTVL.

The sample holds many counts of this clonotype. The V and J genes are TRBV6-1 and TRBJ1-1; TRBD1 agrees at 8 bases. Per germline, CDR1 MNHNS and CDR2 SASEGT. The CDR3 is 17 amino acids. V dropped 5 bases and J dropped 0; count of bases not matched to a gene: 11. CDR3 nucleotide sequence: TGTGCCAGCAGTACAGGGGGTGCACCAAATTTGAACACTGAAGCTTTCTTT. Translation gives CASSTGGAPNLNTEAFF.

This clonotype was counted between two and nine times. The chain carries TRBV30 and TRBJ1-2; possibly TRBD1 for D (5 bases). Germline loops: CDR1 GTSNPN, CDR2 SVGIG (reference sequence). Trimming removed 0 bases at V and 7 bases at J, with 15 bases between. CDR3 length: 14 amino acids. The CDR3 sequence is CAWSVRRDGSGYTF. As DNA, the CDR3 is TGTGCCTGGAGTGTACGCAGGGACGGGTCTGGCTACACCTTC.

The genes are TRBV7-9 and TRBJ1-5; no definite D call. Germline values: CDR1 SEHNR, CDR2 FQNEAQ (reference sequence). The CDR3 consists of 18 residues. V was trimmed by 5 bases and J by 2 bases, leaving 22 bases between them. The CDR3: CASSAIPFGSGGNQPQHF. As DNA, the CDR3 is TGTGCCAGCAGCGCAATTCCTTTTGGTTCGGGTGGCAATCAGCCCCAGCATTTT.

This clonotype has just a few counts. This chain's CDR3 is CAWSGTSGIYNEQFF. The CDR3 coding sequence is TGTGCCTGGAGCGGGACTAGCGGGATTTACAATGAGCAGTTCTTC. This rearrangement joins TRBV30 to TRBJ2-1, with TRBD2 identical over 13 bases. J gave up 4 bases and V 3 bases, and 3 bases lay outside the gene matches. Germline assignment: CDR1 GTSNPN and CDR2 SVGIG (reference sequence). The CDR3 has 15 residues.

This clonotype was found many times. The rearrangement links TRBV6-1 to TRBJ2-7; 7 nucleotides line up with TRBD2. This CDR3 region has 13 residues. The germline V gene encodes CDR1 MNHNS and CDR2 SASEGT. The V gene end was trimmed by 8 bases and the J gene end by 2 bases; junction bases not matched to a gene: 6. DNA of the CDR3: TGTGCCAGCCTCAGAAGCGGGGCCTACGAGCAGTACTTC. Translating it yields CASLRSGAYEQYF.

This clonotype came up many times. This chain connects TRBV12-3 or TRBV12-4 to TRBJ1-4; D may be TRBD1 (5 bases). CDR3 size: 15 residues. V was trimmed by 6 bases and J by 8 bases, leaving 19 bases between them. Here the CDR3 reads CASRSQGSNTEKLFF. Here the CDR3 DNA reads TGTGCCAGCAGGTCGCAGGGTAGCAATACCGAAAAACTGTTTTTT.

CDR3 loop: CASRGLNTGELFF. As DNA, the CDR3 is TGTGCCAGCCGGGGACTCAACACCGGGGAGCTGTTTTTT. The chain uses TRBV25-1 and TRBJ2-2; D may be TRBD2 (6 bases). Germline assignment: CDR1 MGHDK and CDR2 SYGVNS. The CDR3 has 13 amino acids. V was pared by 8 bases and J by 2 bases, with 9 bases between.

This clonotype came up a few times. V is TRBV14 and J is TRBJ2-7; 15 bases align to TRBD2. There are 18 residues in the CDR3. V was pared by 0 bases and J by 4 bases, with 7 bases of the junction left unmatched. Germline loops: CDR1 SGHDN, CDR2 FVKESK. CDR3 DNA: TGTGCCAGCAGCCAAGAATGGGGGACTAGCGGGAGGCAGTACGAGCAGTACTTC. Translation gives CASSQEWGTSGRQYEQYF.

This clonotype was detected many times. CDR3 sequence (DNA): TGTGCCAGCAACCAGGGTTGGGGGACTTTCTTT. It is translated as CASNQGWGTFF. The chain links TRBV6-2 or TRBV6-3 to TRBJ1-1, with D possibly TRBD1 on 5 matching bases. CDR1 is MNHEY, CDR2 SVGEGT, per germline. The CDR3 runs 11 residues. V was clipped by 7 bases and J by 12 bases, with 15 bases between them.

This clonotype showed up many times. This chain connects TRBV28 to TRBJ2-7; D perhaps matches TRBD2 (5 bases). Germline V lookup: CDR1 MDHEN, CDR2 SYDVKM. Trimming removed 6 bases at V and 3 bases at J, with 15 bases between. This CDR3 is built from 14 residues. The CDR3 coding sequence is TGTGCCAGCAGACGTCCGGGATCACACTACGAGCAGTACTTC. This encodes CASRRPGSHYEQYF.

This clonotype occurred a few times. The V call is TRBV7-9, the J call TRBJ2-7, with D maybe TRBD2 (6 bases). Trimming took 1 base from V and 6 from J, leaving 16 bases between them. Germline V lookup: CDR1 SEHNR, CDR2 FQNEAQ (reference sequence). The CDR3 extends over 15 amino acids. The CDR3: CASSLVSFGGGEQYF. The CDR3 DNA sequence: TGTGCCAGCAGCTTAGTCTCATTCGGGGGTGGCGAGCAGTACTTC.

This clonotype has a count of ten or more. The CDR3 nucleotides read TGTGCCAGCCAAGAAGCCAGGGATGAAAAACTGTTTTTT. Its protein product is CASQEARDEKLFF. The chain combines TRBV2 with TRBJ1-4; possibly TRBD1 for D (5 bases). V lost 8 bases to trimming and J lost 6 bases, with 13 bases between them. From germline, CDR1 is SNHLY and CDR2 FYNNEI. The CDR3 extends over 13 amino acids.

This clonotype has only a few counts. V gene TRBV12-3 or TRBV12-4 combines with J gene TRBJ1-1, with TRBD1 matching over 7 bases. The trim removed 7 bases at V and 4 bases at J, leaving 6 bases unmatched. CDR3 length: 13 amino acids. The CDR3 protein is CASTQGDATEAFF. The CDR3 DNA reads as TGTGCCAGCACCCAGGGGGATGCCACTGAAGCTTTCTTT.

J is TRBJ2-1 and V is TRBV29-1; TRBD2 matches 7 bases. Germline V gives CDR1 SQVTM, CDR2 ANQGSEA. The CDR3 runs to 16 residues. With V trimmed by 3 bases and J by 0 bases, 8 bases remained unmatched. In DNA, the CDR3 is TGCAGCGTTGAGCCTACCGGGGGGAACTCCTACAATGAGCAGTTCTTC. As protein: CSVEPTGGNSYNEQFF.

CDR3 in DNA: TGTGCCAGCAGCTTATATCCGGGACGCCCGAGCTCCTACAATGAGCAGTTCTTC. Protein: CASSLYPGRPSSYNEQFF. The chain recombines TRBV7-2 with TRBJ2-1; either TRBD1 or TRBD2 may fit D (5 bases each). The V end was cut by 2 bases, the J end by 0 bases, with 17 bases between. The CDR3 contains 18 residues. The germline V gene has CDR1 SGHTA and CDR2 FQGNSA.

As regards this clonotype: An end of the junction differs from the germline gene, which may be a read error. This chain uses TRBV28 with TRBJ2-7; 7 bases match TRBD1. Germline CDR1 is MDHEN and CDR2 is SYDVKM. CDR3 length: 17 residues. The CDR3 here is CASSLEWAGGFSYEQYF. CDR3 DNA sequence: TGCGCCAGCAGCTTGGAGTGGGCAGGGGGATTCTCCTACGAGCAGTACTTC.

The chain combines TRBV28 with TRBJ2-7; D not certain. The CDR3 spans 15 residues. CDR1 MDHEN and CDR2 SYDVKM come from the germline V gene. Trimming pared 6 bases from V and 6 bases from J, leaving 21 bases between. The CDR3 is CASSTGPGVSAEQYF. The CDR3 DNA follows: TGTGCCAGCAGCACTGGCCCAGGTGTGTCTGCCGAGCAGTACTTC.

The chain couples TRBV20-1 to TRBJ2-7; 7 bases line up with TRBD1. Looked up from germline, CDR1 is DFQATT and CDR2 is SNEGSKA (reference sequence). With V trimmed by 3 bases and J by 2 bases, 7 bases remained unmatched. This CDR3 region has 14 residues. CDR3 amino acids: CSARTGLLTYEQYF. The DNA of the CDR3 is TGCAGTGCTAGGACAGGGCTCCTAACCTACGAGCAGTACTTC.

This clonotype showed up just a few times. Given a far larger clone just one base away, this is likely a sequencing read error. DNA of the CDR3: TGTGCCAGCAGCTCGGCAGCGGGTGGCTACACCTTC. This codes for CASSSAAGGYTF. The rearrangement links TRBV7-2 to TRBJ1-2; D is undetermined. The CDR3 has 12 residues. Germline values: CDR1 SGHTA, CDR2 FQGNSA. Trimming shortened V by 4 bases and J by 7 bases, and 10 bases separated the two germline ends.